This is a list of T cell receptor beta chains from one sample in a study of T cell responses to AZD1222 COVID-19 vaccine. Generated by immunoSEQ multiplex PCR, the TCRdb table keeps only in-frame clones and is missing some. Counted here are around 100,000 clones, more than 75% occurring once; the ten biggest clones make up 4% to 5%. The sample in question was peripheral blood, obtained on day 0 of MenACWY control vaccination. The source of these receptors is an adult in good health. CDR3s include the opening cysteine and the closing phenylalanine or tryptophan. The order of the fields is CDR3 DNA, CDR3 protein, J gene, D gene, clone size, V gene. The D gene is left open where the match is weak. Only some rows state a clone size, as once, few, many or a class for expanded clones.

TGTGCCAGCAGCCAATCCACCGACACTGAAGCTTTCTTT,CASSQSTDTEAFF,TRBJ1-1,.,.,TRBV16
TGTGCCAGCAGCTTACATGGGACAGGGATTGGCCAAGAGACCCAGTACTTC,CASSLHGTGIGQETQYF,TRBJ2-5,TRBD1,.,TRBV11-3
TGTGCCATCAGCGTACAGAGTTCCTACGAGCAGTACTTC,CAISVQSSYEQYF,TRBJ2-7,.,.,TRBV10-3
TGTGCCAGCAGTTTCACAGGGGAGAACACTGAAGCTTTCTTT,CASSFTGENTEAFF,TRBJ1-1,TRBD1,.,TRBV28
TGCGCCAGCAGCCAAGATTGGGGAGGGGGTGGCTACACCTTC,CASSQDWGGGGYTF,TRBJ1-2,.,.,TRBV4-3
TGTGCCAGCTCACTACTTGACAGGGCGGAAAAACTGTTTTTT,CASSLLDRAEKLFF,TRBJ1-4,TRBD1,.,TRBV18
TGTGCCAGCAGCCCACGACAGACCGGGGAGCTGTTTTTT,CASSPRQTGELFF,TRBJ2-2,.,.,TRBV7-2
TGTGCCAGCAGCTTAGGTGCGGGACAGGGGGTAGGAGAGCAGTACTTC,CASSLGAGQGVGEQYF,TRBJ2-7,TRBD1,once,TRBV7-3
TGTGCCAGCTGGGTAACAGGGAACACCGGGGAGCTGTTTTTT,CASWVTGNTGELFF,TRBJ2-2,.,.,TRBV18
TGTGCCAGCAGCCGTACCCCGGGACAGGGCTTGCCAGATACGCAGTATTTT,CASSRTPGQGLPDTQYF,TRBJ2-3,TRBD1,.,TRBV7-6
TGTGCCAGCGGTCGCTCCGTGGACAGGGGGAATTCACCCCTCCACTTT,CASGRSVDRGNSPLHF,TRBJ1-6,TRBD1,.,TRBV5-5
TGTGCCAGCAGGAGAGGGGGCGGCACTGAAGCTTTCTTT,CASRRGGGTEAFF,TRBJ1-1,TRBD1,.,TRBV25-1
TGTGCCAGTATGGTTAATTCACCCCTCCACTTT,CASMVNSPLHF,TRBJ1-6,.,.,TRBV2
TGCGCCAGCAGACTGGTAGGGAAATCCTCCTACGAGCAGTACTTC,CASRLVGKSSYEQYF,TRBJ2-7,.,.,TRBV4-1
TGCGCCAGCAGCTTGGCCTGGGACACTGAAGCTTTCTTT,CASSLAWDTEAFF,TRBJ1-1,.,.,TRBV5-1
TGTGCCAGCAGCGTACTACACGGGAGGTTGCAGGGACGGCGTGGCTACACCTTC,CASSVLHGRLQGRRGYTF,TRBJ1-2,.,.,TRBV9
TGTGCCAGCAGTCAAGGGGCGAGCTCCTACGAGCAGTACTTC,CASSQGASSYEQYF,TRBJ2-7,.,.,TRBV3-1/TRBV3-2
TGTGCCAGCAGTGAGTTTCCGGGGAATGAAAAACTGTTTTTT,CASSEFPGNEKLFF,TRBJ1-4,.,.,TRBV2
TGTGCCAGCAGCTTAGTAACAGCAGGGGAGCTGTTTTTT,CASSLVTAGELFF,TRBJ2-2,.,.,TRBV7-9
TGTGCCAGCAGCTTAGGCTCGGACGAGCAGTACTTC,CASSLGSDEQYF,TRBJ2-7,.,few,TRBV7-2
TGCGCCAGCAGCTCTGACAGGGGTAGTGATGAAAAACTGTTTTTT,CASSSDRGSDEKLFF,TRBJ1-4,TRBD1,once,TRBV5-1
TGTGCCAGCAGTCGTGTTCCCGGGGAGCTGTTTTTT,CASSRVPGELFF,TRBJ2-2,.,.,TRBV6-5
TGTGCCAGCAGTCCCATGGATTGGAGGGGGCGGAATGAGCAGTTCTTC,CASSPMDWRGRNEQFF,TRBJ2-1,.,.,TRBV6-2/TRBV6-3
TGTGCCAGCAGTTCGGGACCGCAAAGGCCCCTCCACTTT,CASSSGPQRPLHF,TRBJ1-6,.,.,TRBV27
TGTGCCAGCAGCCAAGTGGACAGGAACACTGAAGCTTTCTTT,CASSQVDRNTEAFF,TRBJ1-1,.,once,TRBV3-1/TRBV3-2
TGTGCCAGCAGCCTTTTCCCCAGGGACACTGAAGCTTTCTTT,CASSLFPRDTEAFF,TRBJ1-1,.,once,TRBV7-2
TGTGCCAGCAGTGATGGGCAGGTCGGGGAGCTGTTTTTT,CASSDGQVGELFF,TRBJ2-2,.,.,TRBV6-1
TGTGCCAGCTCACCAGAGGCAGACCTAACATATGGCTACACCTTC,CASSPEADLTYGYTF,TRBJ1-2,.,.,TRBV18
TGTGCCAGCACCATAGAGTTGATTGGAGATGGCTACACCTTC,CASTIELIGDGYTF,TRBJ1-2,.,.,TRBV28
TGCGCCAGCAGCCAGGGACCGACAGGTACTAACTATGGCTACACCTTC,CASSQGPTGTNYGYTF,TRBJ1-2,.,.,TRBV5-1
TGTGCCAGCAGCCCCCGCCCGGGACAGTTTGGTACCCAGTACTTC,CASSPRPGQFGTQYF,TRBJ2-5,TRBD1,.,TRBV9
TGTGCCACCAGCAGGCTAGCGGGGGCTGGGGCAGATACGCAGTATTTT,CATSRLAGAGADTQYF,TRBJ2-3,TRBD2,.,TRBV15
TGTGCCAGCAGCCCCCCCTCGTCCCGAGAAGGCTACACCTTC,CASSPPSSREGYTF,TRBJ1-2,.,.,TRBV7-9
TGTGCCAGCAGCTTAGCCTTCTCGGGGCAGCCCCAGCATTTT,CASSLAFSGQPQHF,TRBJ1-5,.,.,TRBV7-2
TGTGCCAGCAGCCAAGATCGGGGTAAAGCTTTCTTT,CASSQDRGKAFF,TRBJ1-1,.,.,TRBV3-1/TRBV3-2
TGTGCCAGCAGGGCGGACAACGGGGAGATATCACCCCTCCACTTT,CASRADNGEISPLHF,TRBJ1-6,.,once,TRBV28
TGTGCCAGCAGCTTAGGCAGGGAGGATGGCTACACCTTC,CASSLGREDGYTF,TRBJ1-2,.,.,TRBV7-9
TGCGCCAGCAGCGCTCAGCCGCGACAGCCCCAGCATTTT,CASSAQPRQPQHF,TRBJ1-5,.,.,TRBV5-1
TGTGCCAGCAGCCAAGCGCTGGGTCTGGGGAACACTGAAGCTTTCTTT,CASSQALGLGNTEAFF,TRBJ1-1,.,.,TRBV14
TGTGCCAGCAGGGGAGGGACTACGAACACTGAAGCTTTCTTT,CASRGGTTNTEAFF,TRBJ1-1,.,.,TRBV6-5
TGTGCCAGCAGCTTCCTTCCCAACACTGAAGCTTTCTTT,CASSFLPNTEAFF,TRBJ1-1,.,.,TRBV9
TGTGCCAGCAGCCGAGGGACCGCGAACACCGGGGAGCTGTTTTTT,CASSRGTANTGELFF,TRBJ2-2,.,.,TRBV9
TGTGCCAGCAGCGGACCGGGACAGGGCCCCAATCAGCCCCAGCATTTT,CASSGPGQGPNQPQHF,TRBJ1-5,TRBD1,.,TRBV7-2
TGTGCCAGCAGAATGGACGGGACAGGGTCTGGCTACACCTTC,CASRMDGTGSGYTF,TRBJ1-2,TRBD1,.,TRBV6-5
TGTGCCAGCAGCTTTTCTCTCTCTGGAAACACCATATATTTT,CASSFSLSGNTIYF,TRBJ1-3,.,.,TRBV7-2
TGTGCCAGCAGCGTAGGGGATTTGGACACAGATACGCAGTATTTT,CASSVGDLDTDTQYF,TRBJ2-3,.,.,TRBV9
TGTGCCAGCAGCCCCTTGGCGGGGGGGAACACAGATACGCAGTATTTT,CASSPLAGGNTDTQYF,TRBJ2-3,TRBD2,.,TRBV7-3
TGTGCCAGCAGCCCCCGACCCGGGGCCTACGAGCAGTACTTC,CASSPRPGAYEQYF,TRBJ2-7,.,.,TRBV7-7
TGTGCCAGCAGCTCCTCGAGCACTCACGCAACTAATGAAAAACTGTTTTTT,CASSSSSTHATNEKLFF,TRBJ1-4,.,.,TRBV7-9
TGCGCCAGCAGCTCGCTGGGACCCCGCACAGATACGCAGTATTTT,CASSSLGPRTDTQYF,TRBJ2-3,.,few,TRBV5-1
TGTGCCAGTAGTACCCGGTGGCGGGCGAACACCGGGGAGCTGTTTTTT,CASSTRWRANTGELFF,TRBJ2-2,.,.,TRBV19
TGCGCCAGCAGCCAGCTAGGACTAGCGATCAATGAGCAGTTCTTC,CASSQLGLAINEQFF,TRBJ2-1,TRBD2,.,TRBV4-1
TGTGCCAGCAGTTACCATCAGAACACTGAAGCTTTCTTT,CASSYHQNTEAFF,TRBJ1-1,.,.,TRBV12-3/TRBV12-4
TGCGCCAGCAGCCCCTCCACGGCGACCACAGATACGCAGTATTTT,CASSPSTATTDTQYF,TRBJ2-3,.,.,TRBV5-1
TGTGCCAGCAGTGAAGCGCTTCTCCCTCTGCGGCGGGAGACCCAGTACTTC,CASSEALLPLRRETQYF,TRBJ2-5,.,.,TRBV2